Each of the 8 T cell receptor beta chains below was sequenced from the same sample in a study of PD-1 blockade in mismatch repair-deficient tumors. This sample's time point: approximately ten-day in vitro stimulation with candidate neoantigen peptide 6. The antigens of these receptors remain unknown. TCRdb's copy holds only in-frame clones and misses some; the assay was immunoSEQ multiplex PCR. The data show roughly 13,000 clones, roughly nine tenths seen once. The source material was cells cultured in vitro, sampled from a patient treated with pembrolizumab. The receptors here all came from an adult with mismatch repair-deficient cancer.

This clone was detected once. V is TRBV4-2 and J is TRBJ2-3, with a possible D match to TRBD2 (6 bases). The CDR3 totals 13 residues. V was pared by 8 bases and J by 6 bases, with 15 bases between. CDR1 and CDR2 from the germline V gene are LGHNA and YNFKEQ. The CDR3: CASGGQGEDTQYF. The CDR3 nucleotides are TGTGCCAGCGGAGGGCAGGGCGAGGATACGCAGTATTTT.

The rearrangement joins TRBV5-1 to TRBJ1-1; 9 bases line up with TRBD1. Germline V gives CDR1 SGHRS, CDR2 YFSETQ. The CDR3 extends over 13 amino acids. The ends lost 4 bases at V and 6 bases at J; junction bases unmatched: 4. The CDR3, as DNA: TGCGCCAGCAGCATCACAGGGGGCTCTGAAGCTTTCTTT. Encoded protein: CASSITGGSEAFF.

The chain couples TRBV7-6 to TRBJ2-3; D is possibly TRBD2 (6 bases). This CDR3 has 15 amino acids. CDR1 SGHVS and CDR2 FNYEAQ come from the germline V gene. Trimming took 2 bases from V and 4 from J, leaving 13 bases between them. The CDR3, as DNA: TGTGCCAGCAGCTTATCGGGAGAAGTTTCAGATACGCAGTATTTT. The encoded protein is CASSLSGEVSDTQYF.

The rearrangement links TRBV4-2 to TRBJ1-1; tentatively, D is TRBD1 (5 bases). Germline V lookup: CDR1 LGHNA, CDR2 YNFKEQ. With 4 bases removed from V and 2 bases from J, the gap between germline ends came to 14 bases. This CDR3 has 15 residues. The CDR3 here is CASSLDWGSNTEAFF. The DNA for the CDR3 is TGTGCCAGCAGCCTTGATTGGGGGTCTAACACTGAAGCTTTCTTT.

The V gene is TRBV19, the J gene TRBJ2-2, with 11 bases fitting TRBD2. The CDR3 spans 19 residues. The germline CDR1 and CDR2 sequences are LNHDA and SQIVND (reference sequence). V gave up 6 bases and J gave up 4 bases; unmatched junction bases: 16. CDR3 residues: CASRLLGTSGGGPTGELFF. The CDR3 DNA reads TGTGCCAGTAGACTCTTGGGGACTAGCGGAGGAGGTCCCACCGGGGAGCTGTTTTTT.

In DNA, the CDR3 is TGTGCCAGCAGGACCCTGGACGGGAATGAAAAACTGTTTTTT. It codes for CASRTLDGNEKLFF. This chain links TRBV6-1 with TRBJ1-4; D is unclear. Trimming took 6 bases from V and 5 from J, leaving 13 bases between them. This CDR3 contains 14 residues. From germline, CDR1 is MNHNS and CDR2 SASEGT.

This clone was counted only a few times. In nucleotides, the CDR3 is TGTGCCAGCAGTTCCCCAATAGCCAAAAACATTCAGTACTTC. Amino acid sequence: CASSSPIAKNIQYF. The J gene is TRBJ2-4, the V gene TRBV28; D gene unclear. In germline, CDR1 is MDHEN, CDR2 SYDVKM. The length of the CDR3 is 14 residues. Trimming shortened V by 4 bases and J by 0 bases, and 7 bases separated the two germline ends.

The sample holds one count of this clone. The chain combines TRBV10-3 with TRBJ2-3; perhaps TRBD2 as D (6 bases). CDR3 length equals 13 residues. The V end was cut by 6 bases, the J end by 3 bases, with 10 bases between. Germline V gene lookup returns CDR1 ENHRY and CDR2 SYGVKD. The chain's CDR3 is CAISSGPTDTQYF. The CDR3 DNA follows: TGTGCCATCAGCAGCGGGCCAACAGATACGCAGTATTTT.